The 32 T cell receptor beta chains below were found in one sample sequenced in a study of radiation and T cells in renal cell carcinoma. As to treatment: treatment-naive control, cytoreductive nephrectomy. Here immunoSEQ multiplex PCR was the method, and the copy in TCRdb shows in-frame clones only, minus some. The table shows about 24,000 clones, with 55% to 75% occurring only once. The material sequenced was tumor tissue, taken from a patient whose treatment was nephrectomy without radiotherapy. Receptor source: a man aged 40-55 years with renal cell carcinoma.

In DNA, the CDR3 is TGTGCCAGCAGCCCAGGGGGGGCAGATACGCAGTATTTT. Translating it yields CASSPGGADTQYF. The chain carries TRBV7-9 and TRBJ2-3; D may match TRBD1 or TRBD2 (7 bases each). V lost 5 bases to trimming and J lost 4 bases, with 10 bases between them. Germline V gene sequence: CDR1 SEHNR, CDR2 FQNEAQ (reference sequence). The CDR3 runs to 13 residues.

This clone was found a few times. The chain uses TRBV7-3 and TRBJ2-1; 11 bases are shared with TRBD1. The germline CDR1 and CDR2 sequences are SGHTA and FQGTGA. This CDR3 comprises 14 residues. V lost 5 bases to trimming and J lost 10 bases; unmatched junction nucleotides: 7. The CDR3 protein is CASSPGQGVGEQFF. In DNA, the CDR3 is TGTGCCAGCAGCCCGGGACAGGGGGTAGGGGAGCAGTTCTTC.

The chain joins TRBV5-1 to TRBJ2-2; D is uncertain. Per germline, CDR1 SGHRS and CDR2 YFSETQ. V was shortened by 0 bases and J by 7 bases, with 7 bases between the two germline ends. The length of the CDR3 is 13 residues. The CDR3 reads CASSLEARGELFF. DNA for the CDR3: TGCGCCAGCAGCTTGGAGGCTCGCGGGGAGCTGTTTTTT.

In its sample, this clone was seen a few times. The chain couples TRBV5-1 to TRBJ1-4, with D maybe TRBD1 (5 bases). This CDR3 contains 15 residues. The V end was cut by 6 bases, the J end by 8 bases, with 20 bases between. CDR1 and CDR2 from the germline V gene are SGHRS and YFSETQ. CDR3 sequence (DNA): TGCGCCAGCAAAGGCGGGACGGACATAATCGAAAAACTGTTTTTT. Protein: CASKGGTDIIEKLFF.

This sequence joins TRBV13 and TRBJ2-1; 13 bases fit TRBD2. This CDR3 spans 15 amino acids. Germline CDR1 and CDR2: PRHDT and FYEKMQ (reference sequence). The junction had 9 bases not matched to a gene; V was cut back by 4 bases and J by 12 bases. The CDR3 loop is CASSSGTSGAAWQFF. The DNA for the CDR3 is TGTGCCAGCAGCTCCGGGACTAGCGGGGCGGCGTGGCAGTTCTTC.

The chain employs TRBV2 and TRBJ2-1; D gene ambiguous. The germline V gene encodes CDR1 SNHLY and CDR2 FYNNEI. The length of the CDR3 is 13 residues. Trimming took off 5 bases at V and 6 bases at J, with 11 bases between the two ends. The DNA of the CDR3 is TGTGCCAGCAGTCAGCTAAGTTTCAATGAGCAGTTCTTC. As protein: CASSQLSFNEQFF.

There are a few counts of this clone. The germline gene is not matched at one end of the junction; a read error may be the cause. The V call is TRBV2, the J call TRBJ2-7, with no clear D. From germline, CDR1 is SNHLY and CDR2 FYNNEI. The CDR3 spans 11 residues. This chain's CDR3 is CASSYQDLEAF. The DNA for the CDR3 is TGTGCCAGCAGCTACCAAGACCTAGAAGCCTTC.

The gene calls are TRBV6-1 and TRBJ1-5; D unresolved. The CDR3 contains 14 residues. Trimming took 5 bases from V and 0 from J, leaving 8 bases between them. Germline V gives CDR1 MNHNS, CDR2 SASEGT. The CDR3 is CASSPFHSNQPQHF. CDR3 DNA: TGTGCCAGCAGTCCGTTTCATAGCAATCAGCCCCAGCATTTT.

The chain employs TRBV6-1 and TRBJ2-6; D not resolved. Germline V gene lookup returns CDR1 MNHNS and CDR2 SASEGT. CDR3 length: 14 residues. The V and J ends lost 7 bases and 2 bases respectively, with 9 bases between them. CDR3 bases: TGTGCCAGCACGGCGGCAGCTGGGGCCAACGTCCTGACTTTC. As protein: CASTAAAGANVLTF.

The chain uses TRBV28 and TRBJ1-1; D perhaps matches TRBD1 (5 bases). V was shortened by 7 bases and J by 3 bases, with 9 bases between the two germline ends. From germline, CDR1 is MDHEN and CDR2 SYDVKM. CDR3 length: 12 amino acids. The CDR3 DNA follows: TGTGCCAGCAAGGTGGGGGACACTGAAGCTTTCTTT. It yields the protein CASKVGDTEAFF.

This clone was counted many times. The CDR3 is CATSRTGSSYEQYV. CDR3 in DNA: TGTGCCACCAGCAGAACAGGGAGCTCCTACGAGCAGTACGTC. The V call is TRBV15, the J call TRBJ2-7; a possible D gene is TRBD1 (6 bases). V shed 2 bases and J shed 0 bases, with 8 bases lying between them. The germline CDR1 and CDR2 sequences are LNHNV and YYDKDF (reference sequence). The CDR3 has 14 residues.

This clone was counted a few times. The rearrangement uses TRBV2 and TRBJ1-4, with D uncertain. Between the trimmed V and J ends, which lost 7 bases and 6 bases, there was a span of 18 bases. CDR3 length: 15 residues. In germline, CDR1 is SNHLY, CDR2 FYNNEI. The CDR3 DNA sequence: TGTGCCAGCACCCCTGAAAGACGGAGAGATGAAAAACTGTTTTTT. Translated, it gives CASTPERRRDEKLFF.

This chain links TRBV7-2 with TRBJ2-3; 11 nucleotides agree with TRBD2. Germline V gene lookup returns CDR1 SGHTA and CDR2 FQGNSA. The CDR3 has 19 amino acids. Trimming at V came to 1 base and at J to 3 bases, leaving 12 bases not matched to a gene. The CDR3 reads CASSLELASGGRRTDTQYF. In DNA, the CDR3 is TGTGCCAGCAGCTTAGAGCTGGCTAGCGGGGGGAGGAGGACAGATACGCAGTATTTT.

The chain links TRBV29-1 to TRBJ2-2; the match to TRBD1 covers 9 bases. Unmatched junction bases numbered 2, after V lost 6 bases and J lost 3 bases. Germline values: CDR1 SQVTM, CDR2 ANQGSEA. There are 13 residues in the CDR3. CDR3 bases: TGCAGCGTGGGACAGGGCCACACCGGGGAGCTGTTTTTT. The encoded protein is CSVGQGHTGELFF.

The sample holds many counts of this clone. This rearrangement joins TRBV11-2 to TRBJ1-2; D is unclear. The CDR3 extends over 12 amino acids. The germline V and J ends were trimmed by 3 bases and 3 bases, with 5 bases remaining between them. The germline V gene has CDR1 SGHAT and CDR2 FQNNGV. The CDR3 sequence is CASSFTDYGYTF. In DNA, the CDR3 is TGTGCCAGCAGCTTCACAGACTATGGCTACACCTTC.

The chain recombines TRBV27 with TRBJ2-5; D ambiguous. Per the germline V gene, CDR1 is MNHEY and CDR2 is SMNVEV (reference sequence). The CDR3 is 15 residues long. V shed 5 bases and J shed 7 bases, with 20 bases lying between them. The CDR3 spells CASSPRVRAVGTQYF. For the CDR3, the DNA is TGTGCCAGCAGTCCCCGGGTTCGGGCAGTCGGGACCCAGTACTTC.

The J gene is TRBJ2-2, the V gene TRBV7-9; D is perhaps TRBD2 (6 bases). The V and J ends lost 7 bases and 6 bases respectively, with 15 bases between them. Germline lookup yields CDR1 SEHNR and CDR2 FQNEAQ (reference sequence). This CDR3 has 14 amino acids. CDR3 protein: CASKPGTGPGELFF. CDR3 sequence (DNA): TGTGCCAGCAAACCAGGGACTGGCCCCGGGGAGCTGTTTTTT.

This clone has a count of ten or more. CDR3 DNA sequence: TGTGCCAGCTCCGCAAATAACGGCCAAGAGACCCAGTACTTC. It is translated as CASSANNGQETQYF. The rearrangement uses TRBV5-4 and TRBJ2-5; D remains unclear. The V end was cut by 7 bases, the J end by 1 base, with 14 bases between. Germline values: CDR1 SGHNT, CDR2 YYREEE (reference sequence). The CDR3 totals 14 residues.

This chain uses TRBV6-1 with TRBJ2-3; D gene unclear. This CDR3 has 14 residues. The ends were cut back, 2 bases at V and 5 bases at J, with 11 bases in the middle. Per the germline V gene, CDR1 is MNHNS and CDR2 is SASEGT. CDR3 protein: CASSEKDEGDTQYF. CDR3 in DNA: TGTGCCAGCAGTGAAAAGGATGAAGGAGATACGCAGTATTTT.

The chain joins TRBV11-2 to TRBJ2-5, with D possibly matching TRBD2 (7 bases). The germline CDR1 and CDR2 sequences are SGHAT and FQNNGV. The CDR3 totals 15 residues. V lost 1 base and J lost 5, with 14 bases in between. The DNA for the CDR3 is TGTGCCAGCAGCTTAGGGACGGGGGGCCGGGAGACCCAGTACTTC. Amino acids: CASSLGTGGRETQYF. Full variable domain (missing parts from reference TRBV11-2 and TRBJ2-5): EAGVAQSPRYKIIEKRQSVAFWCNPISGHATLYWYQQILGQGPKLLIQFQNNGVVDDSQLPKDRFSAERLKGVDSTLKIQPAKLEDSAVYLCASSLGTGGRETQYFGPGTRLLVL.

This clone came up a few times. The chain couples TRBV10-3 to TRBJ2-3; D may be TRBD1 (6 bases). The V end was cut by 10 bases, the J end by 3 bases, with 17 bases between. Germline CDR1 reads ENHRY; CDR2 reads SYGVKD. This CDR3 is built from 14 residues. CDR3 sequence reads: CATGRSGETDTQYF. CDR3 sequence (DNA): TGTGCCACCGGCCGTTCAGGGGAGACAGATACGCAGTATTTT.

The chain uses TRBV7-9 and TRBJ2-2; D not certain. The CDR3 covers 14 residues. Trimming took off 5 bases at V and 3 bases at J, with 10 bases between the two ends. CDR1 is SEHNR, CDR2 FQNEAQ, per germline (reference sequence). The CDR3 spells CASSPDRDTGELFF. The DNA for the CDR3 is TGTGCCAGCAGCCCGGACCGAGACACCGGGGAGCTGTTTTTT.

The gene calls are TRBV14 and TRBJ2-6, with TRBD2 matching over 11 bases. The germline gives CDR1 SGHDN, CDR2 FVKESK. Germline trimming cut 1 base from V and 4 bases from J; bases unmatched to any gene: 6. The CDR3 is 18 residues long. Written as DNA, the CDR3 is TGTGCCAGCAGCCAAGCTAGCGGGGGGCCGGGCGGGGCCAACGTCCTGACTTTC. It yields the protein CASSQASGGPGGANVLTF. Filled out from reference TRBV14 and TRBJ2-6, the complete variable domain reads EAGVTQFPSHSVIEKGQTVTLRCDPISGHDNLYWYRRVMGKEIKFLLHFVKESKQDESGMPNNRFLAERTGGTYSTLKVQPAELEDSGVYFCASSQASGGPGGANVLTFGAGSRLTVL.

The chain uses TRBV21-1 and TRBJ2-2; the D call of TRBD1 is as the table states it, not checked on the DNA. TRBV21-1 is a recognized pseudogene. This CDR3 has 22 amino acids. Here the CDR3 reads CASSKLSLKSSGSHLGTGELFF. The DNA for the CDR3 is TGTGCCAGCAGCAAATTGTCTTTGAAGTCCTCAGGGTCGCACCTTGGGACCGGGGAGCTGTTTTTT.

As regards this clone: Germline is not matched at one junction end, which may reflect a read error. Other nucleotide sequences from this sample produce the same CDR3. The V and J genes are TRBV11-2 and TRBJ1-1, with D unresolved. This CDR3 is 14 amino acids long. Germline V gene lookup returns CDR1 SGHAT and CDR2 FQNNGV. CDR3 nucleotides: TGTGCCAGCAGCTTATCCGGCGGGAACACTGAGGCTTTCTTT. This gives the protein CASSLSGGNTEAFF.

This clone appeared a few times. V gene TRBV4-1 combines with J gene TRBJ2-1; 8 bases fit TRBD2. The CDR3 extends over 16 amino acids. V shed 2 bases, J shed 6 bases, and the junction held 9 bases outside the gene matches. CDR1 is MGHRA and CDR2 is YSYEKL in the germline V gene. The CDR3 is CASSQRQAGVLNEQFF. As DNA, the CDR3 is TGCGCCAGCAGCCAACGCCAAGCGGGGGTCCTCAATGAGCAGTTCTTC.

The rearrangement joins TRBV10-2 to TRBJ2-3; D unresolved. This CDR3 contains 13 residues. Trimming took 4 bases from V and 6 from J, leaving 11 bases between them. CDR1 is WSHSY and CDR2 is SAAADI in the germline V gene. DNA for the CDR3: TGCGCCAGCAGTGCCGGACCGCGCGATACGCAGTATTTT. Its protein is CASSAGPRDTQYF.

The V call is TRBV7-6, the J call TRBJ1-2, with D possibly matching TRBD1 (5 bases). V lost 1 base and J lost 7, with 10 bases in between. The germline V gene has CDR1 SGHVS and CDR2 FNYEAQ. This CDR3 spans 13 amino acids. CDR3 in amino acids: CASSLGGFGGYTF. The CDR3 nucleotides read TGTGCCAGCAGCTTAGGGGGGTTCGGTGGCTACACCTTC. The full variable domain, its missing parts supplied by reference TRBV7-6 and TRBJ1-2, is GAGVSQSPRYKVTKRGQDVALRCDPISGHVSLYWYRQALGQGPEFLTYFNYEAQQDKSGLPNDRFSAERPEGSISTLTIQRTEQRDSAMYRCASSLGGFGGYTFGSGTRLTVV.

The rearrangement links TRBV27 to TRBJ1-1; D unresolved. The germline gives CDR1 MNHEY, CDR2 SMNVEV (reference sequence). The CDR3 spans 14 residues. Trimming removed 5 bases at V and 8 bases at J, with 18 bases between. The CDR3 protein is CASSPMVGSPEAFF. CDR3 in DNA: TGTGCCAGCAGTCCTATGGTAGGGTCACCAGAAGCTTTCTTT.

This chain joins TRBV4-3 and TRBJ1-1; possibly TRBD1 for D (5 bases). The germline V and J ends were trimmed by 0 bases and 8 bases, with 10 bases remaining between them. The CDR3 has 13 residues. Looked up from germline, CDR1 is LGHNA and CDR2 is YSLEER. CDR3 residues: CASSQEWGREAFF. Here the CDR3 DNA reads TGCGCCAGCAGCCAAGAGTGGGGGAGGGAAGCTTTCTTT.

This clone has only one observation. The CDR3 here is CASSKGTGQGAGYTF. DNA for the CDR3: TGTGCCAGCAGCAAAGGGACAGGACAGGGGGCTGGCTACACCTTC. V and J are TRBV21-1 and TRBJ1-2; TRBD1 is the table's D call, not checked against the DNA. TRBV21-1 is tagged as a pseudogene. This CDR3 region has 15 residues.

In this sample, this clone turned up a few times. The rearrangement joins TRBV5-6 to TRBJ1-2; TRBD1 might be the D (5 bases). V lost 4 bases and J 7 bases, leaving 14 bases between the germline ends. Germline V CDR1 and CDR2: SGHDT, YYEEEE. The CDR3 loop spans 13 amino acids. CDR3 region: CASSPNGGGGYTF. Written as DNA, the CDR3 is TGTGCCAGCAGCCCCAATGGGGGGGGTGGCTACACCTTC.